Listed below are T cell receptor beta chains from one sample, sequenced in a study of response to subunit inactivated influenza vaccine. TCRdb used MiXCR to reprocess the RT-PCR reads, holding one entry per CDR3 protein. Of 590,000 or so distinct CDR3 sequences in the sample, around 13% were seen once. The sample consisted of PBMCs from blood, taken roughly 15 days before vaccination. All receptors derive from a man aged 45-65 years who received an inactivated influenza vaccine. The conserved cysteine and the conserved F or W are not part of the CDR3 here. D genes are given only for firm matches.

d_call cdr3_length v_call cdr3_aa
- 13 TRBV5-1 ASSLRTANTGELF
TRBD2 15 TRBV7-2 ASSQIPPGLTTDTQY
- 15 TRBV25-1 ASSDSRQAGRNTEAF
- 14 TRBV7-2 ASSLSSGTLFNEQF
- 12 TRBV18 ASKPDGSSYEQY
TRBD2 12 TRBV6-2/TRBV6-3 AGSRAGAGETQY
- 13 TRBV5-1 ASSLRTAENSPLH
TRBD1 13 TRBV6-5 ASSSDAYRGREQY
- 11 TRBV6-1 ASTELQKYEQY
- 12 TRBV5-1 ASRPTGLPYEQY
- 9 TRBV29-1 SVGGQNEQY
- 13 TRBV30 ALSVDVGSTDTQY
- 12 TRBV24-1 ATSERDIYQPQH
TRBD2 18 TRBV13 ASSLRGSGLAGGKNNEQF
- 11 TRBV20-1 SASPPDGTEAF
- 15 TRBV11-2 ASSLGSNGVGTDTQY
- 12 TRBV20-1 SASFSGSAYEQY
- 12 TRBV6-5 ASSSRALQETQY
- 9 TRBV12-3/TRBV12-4 ASGDNQPQH
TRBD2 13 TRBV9 ASSVGGSLYNEQF
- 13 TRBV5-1 ASSPGHSSNQPQH
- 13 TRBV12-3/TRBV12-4 ASTLGALGANVLT
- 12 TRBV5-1 ASSLESYNSPLH
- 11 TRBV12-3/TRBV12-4 ASSLGGGYGYT
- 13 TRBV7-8 ASSSPGDFNTEAF
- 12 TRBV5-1 ASSLASRNTEAF
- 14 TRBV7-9 ASSLGPTSSYNEQF
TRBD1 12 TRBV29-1 SAGWTGGVNEQF
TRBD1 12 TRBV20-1 SATRQGLNEKLF
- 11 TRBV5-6 ASSARTNSPLH
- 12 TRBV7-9 ASKTASYNSPLH
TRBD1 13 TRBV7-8 ASRGGQDAYNEQF
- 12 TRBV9 ASSVQDGPDTQY
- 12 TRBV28 ASSIPGREYEQY
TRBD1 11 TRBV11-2 ASRRTGVREAF
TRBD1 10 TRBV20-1 SGTGTTDTQY
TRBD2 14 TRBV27 ASSLYPLAGVYEQY
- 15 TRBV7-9 ASSLTRLGAHTGELF
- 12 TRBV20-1 SAREGAQTDTQY
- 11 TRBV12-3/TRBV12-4 ASILGGSGELF
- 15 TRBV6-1 ASSPNPPEAGTKSAF
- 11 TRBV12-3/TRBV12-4 ASSPEYTGELF